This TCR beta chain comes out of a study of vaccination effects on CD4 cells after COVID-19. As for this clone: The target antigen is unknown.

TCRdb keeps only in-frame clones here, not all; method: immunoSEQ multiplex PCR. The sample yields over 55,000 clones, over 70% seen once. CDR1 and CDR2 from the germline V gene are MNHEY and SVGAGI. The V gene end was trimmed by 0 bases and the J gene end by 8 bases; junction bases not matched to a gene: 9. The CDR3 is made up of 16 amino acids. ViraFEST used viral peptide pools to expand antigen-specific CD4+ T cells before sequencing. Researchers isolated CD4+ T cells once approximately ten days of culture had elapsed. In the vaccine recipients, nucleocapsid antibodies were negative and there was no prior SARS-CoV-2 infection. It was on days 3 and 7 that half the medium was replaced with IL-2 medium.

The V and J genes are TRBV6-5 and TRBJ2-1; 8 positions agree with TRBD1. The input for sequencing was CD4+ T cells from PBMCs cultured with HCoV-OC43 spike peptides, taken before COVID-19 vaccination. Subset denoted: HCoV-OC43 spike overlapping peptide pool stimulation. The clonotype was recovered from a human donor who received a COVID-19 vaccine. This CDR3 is CASSYSLSGGAHEQFF. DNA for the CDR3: TGTGCCAGCAGTTACTCTCTCTCAGGGGGCGCCCATGAGCAGTTCTTC.